This T cell receptor (beta chain) emerged from a study of a mutant IDH1 vaccine in newly diagnosed glioma. As for the study in general: Patients were started on vaccination 4-6 weeks after radiotherapy alone, or with temozolomide cycles.

Time point described: week 23, last vaccination. The content of each vaccine dose was 300 ug of mutant IDH1 20-mer peptide, and topical imiquimod accompanied it. In regard to this clone: Its cognate antigen is unknown.

Germline CDR1 SQVTM, CDR2 ANQGSEA. Trimming left V 3 bases short and J 2 bases short, with 19 bases between. The CDR3 consists of 16 residues. Data came from immunoSEQ multiplex PCR; TCRdb stores just in-frame clones and leaves some out. The sample includes approximately 41,000 clones, 78% of them seen just once. The starting material was PBMCs, obtained from a glioma patient whose treatment included an IDH1 peptide vaccine. The sequence was obtained from a woman in her 40s with glioma. Some clones in this sample may be carry-over from other donors' samples. The rearrangement links TRBV29-1 to TRBJ1-1; D gene uncertain. CDR3 coding DNA: TGCAGCGTTGATACGGCTTTGGGCAGGACCAACACTGAAGCTTTCTTT. Translating gives CSVDTALGRTNTEAFF.